The TCR beta chain under discussion was sequenced for a study of T-cell reconstitution after alpha-beta-depleted transplantation in children (dated by TCRdb to 2015 to 2016). Context from the whole study: Using TCR repertoire profiling, the study quantitatively followed how T-cell immune reconstitution unfolded in children after TCRalphabeta/CD19-depleted allogeneic hematopoietic cell transplantation. The research as a whole found: Over subsequent months, a decline in hyperexpanded clone frequencies was noted, and after one year, T-cell counts and TCRbeta diversity were mostly ascribed to newly produced T cells. In some patients, the high TCRbeta diversity seen at day 60 was put down to recipient T cells and intrathymic progenitors that had survived conditioning. Apparently early alphabetaT-cell count recovery about two months after transplant reportedly relied on only several hundred rapidly expanded clones derived from non-depleted graft cells.

Points on this clonotype: No antigen is known for it. No qualities accompany the bases; no much larger clone lies one base away.

The library was prepared using PCR. These reads were obtained on an Illumina HiSeq 2500. TCR libraries were prepared with molecular barcoding, using unique molecular identifiers to normalize TCRbeta repertoire quantification. TCRdb's own reprocessing of the public reads used fastp at Q25 and MiXCR and kept productive beta chains. Rows are unified per CDR3 protein, each entry keeping the most common DNA and genes. For this sample there are some 840,000 distinct CDR3 sequences; less than 20% appear just once. The top ten clonotypes cover roughly 4.8% of the sample. The intended sense of this specimen's treatment or condition label: allogeneic hematopoietic cell transplantation with graft depleted of TCRalphabeta T cells and CD19 B cells. TCRalphabeta/CD19-depleted allogeneic hematopoietic cell grafts were given to the transplant recipients, all of whom were children. Trimming takes 10 bases off V and 4 bases off J; junction bases not matched to a gene: 12. CDR3 length: 14 amino acids, cysteine to phenylalanine. Here the CDR3 DNA is all that survives: 42 bases in frame from base 1.

The sequence derives from a male patient younger than 18 who had a stem cell transplant for acute lymphoblastic leukemia, so the T cells may come from the graft donor. The input for sequencing was PBMCs, mostly from graft donor cells, taken 360 days after TCRalphabeta/CD19-depleted stem cell transplant. The chain was built from TRBV12-3 or TRBV12-4 and TRBJ2-7; TRBD2 agrees with 8 junctional bases. The CDR3 protein sequence reads: CAISVGLAPYEQYF. At the DNA level, the sequence is TGTGCCATCTCCGTCGGACTAGCCCCGTACGAGCAGTACTTC.